This passage covers 28 T cell receptor beta chains from one sample sequenced in a study of neurological immune-mediated disorders. TCRdb reanalysed the 5' RACE reads using MiXCR and keeps one entry per CDR3 protein. Of 20,000 to 25,000 distinct CDR3 sequences in the sample, around a sixth are singletons; the top ten hold approximately 7.9%. The sequenced sample consisted of CD8+ T cells from blood. The source of these receptors is a woman aged 18 to 35 with multiple sclerosis.

The sample holds many counts of this clonotype. The chain carries TRBV5-5 and TRBJ1-1, with D possibly matching TRBD1 (6 bases). The V and J ends lost 4 bases and 5 bases respectively, with 15 bases between them. Germline-derived CDR1 and CDR2 are SGHKS and YYEKEE (reference sequence). The CDR3 spans 14 residues. CDR3 region: CASSGWEGVTEAFF. CDR3 coding DNA: TGTGCCAGCAGCGGCTGGGAGGGGGTGACTGAAGCTTTCTTT. The full variable domain, completed using reference TRBV5-5 and TRBJ1-1, is DAGVTQSPTHLIKTRGQQVTLRCSPISGHKSVSWYQQVLGQGPQFIFQYYEKEERGRGNFPDRFSARQFPNYSSELNVNALLLGDSALYLCASSGWEGVTEAFFGQGTRLTVV.

Many counts were recorded for this clonotype. The chain is built from TRBV20-1 and TRBJ1-1; D not certain. The V and J ends lost 3 bases and 0 bases respectively, with 11 bases between them. CDR3 length: 14 amino acids. Looked up from germline, CDR1 is DFQATT and CDR2 is SNEGSKA (reference sequence). CDR3 DNA sequence: TGCAGTGCTAGTTGGTTTCAGTTGAACACTGAAGCTTTCTTT. As protein: CSASWFQLNTEAFF.

This clonotype was picked up many times. V usage is TRBV28 and J usage is TRBJ1-2; D possibly corresponds to TRBD1 (5 bases). With 5 bases removed from V and 2 bases from J, the gap between germline ends came to 9 bases. Germline V CDR1 and CDR2: MDHEN, SYDVKM. The CDR3 spans 13 residues. DNA for the CDR3: TGTGCCAGCAGTGCGACAGAGAACTATGGCTACACCTTC. The encoded protein is CASSATENYGYTF.

The rearrangement uses TRBV5-6 and TRBJ2-3; D could derive from TRBD1 or TRBD2 (5 bases each). The CDR3 has 15 residues. Germline CDR1 SGHDT, CDR2 YYEEEE. Between the trimmed V and J ends, which lost 0 bases and 5 bases, there was a span of 13 bases. CDR3 residues: CASSLAGTGRDTQYF. The DNA for the CDR3 is TGTGCCAGCAGCTTGGCGGGTACGGGGCGAGATACGCAGTATTTT.

This chain joins TRBV12-3 or TRBV12-4 and TRBJ1-1, with 7 bases aligning to TRBD1. The V segment lost 6 bases and the J segment 7 bases; nucleotides outside the gene matches: 8. The CDR3 sequence is 13 residues long. CDR3 in DNA: TGTGCCAGCAGGCTGGGGGCAGGGGGTGAAGCTTTCTTT. Translating gives CASRLGAGGEAFF.

In its sample, this clonotype was seen many times. The rearrangement joins TRBV6-2 or TRBV6-3 to TRBJ2-1; 11 nucleotides line up with TRBD2. The V gene's germline CDR1 is MNHEY and CDR2 SVGEGT. The CDR3 covers 15 residues. V was clipped by 4 bases and J by 4 bases; unmatched bases: 3. In DNA form, the CDR3 reads TGTGCCAGCAGTTCGAGACTAGCGGGGTACAATGAGCAGTTCTTC. It yields the protein CASSSRLAGYNEQFF.

The chain joins TRBV6-5 to TRBJ1-1; possible D gene TRBD1, 6 bases. This CDR3 region has 13 residues. Per germline, CDR1 MNHEY and CDR2 SVGAGI. Trimming pared 6 bases from V and 0 bases from J, leaving 8 bases between. In DNA, the CDR3 is TGTGCCAGCAGAAACAGGGTGAACACTGAAGCTTTCTTT. Its protein product is CASRNRVNTEAFF.

This clonotype was recorded at least ten times. V gene TRBV7-9 combines with J gene TRBJ2-3; D is perhaps TRBD2 (6 bases). V lost 1 base and J lost 2, with 13 bases in between. This CDR3 contains 16 residues. Germline CDR1 and CDR2: SEHNR and FQNEAQ (reference sequence). The CDR3 protein is CASSLGHSGATDTQYF. In DNA form, the CDR3 reads TGTGCCAGCAGCTTAGGACATAGCGGTGCCACAGATACGCAGTATTTT. The full variable domain, completed using reference TRBV7-9 and TRBJ2-3, is DTGVSQNPRHKITKRGQNVTFRCDPISEHNRLYWYRQTLGQGPEFLTYFQNEAQLEKSRLLSDRFSAERPKGSFSTLEIQRTEQGDSAMYLCASSLGHSGATDTQYFGPGTRLTVL.

In its sample, this clonotype was seen many times. The gene calls are TRBV9 and TRBJ1-1; D remains ambiguous. The germline V and J ends were trimmed by 2 bases and 1 base, with 12 bases remaining between them. The CDR3 length is 15 residues. Germline CDR1 SGDLS, CDR2 YYNGEE. CDR3 sequence (DNA): TGTGCCAGCAGCGTTAAACCCGGAGAGAACACTGAAGCTTTCTTT. It yields the protein CASSVKPGENTEAFF.

The genes are TRBV29-1 and TRBJ1-4; TRBD1 aligns across 8 bases. Losses at the gene ends were 7 bases for V and 4 bases for J; bases not matched to a gene: 11. The CDR3 loop spans 15 amino acids. Per the germline V gene, CDR1 is SQVTM and CDR2 is ANQGSEA. This CDR3 is CSASGGVGVNEKLFF. CDR3 bases: TGCAGCGCATCAGGGGGCGTCGGGGTTAATGAAAAACTGTTTTTT.

This clonotype has at least ten counts. The chain links TRBV28 to TRBJ1-6, with D unresolved. This CDR3 region has 14 residues. V was shortened by 8 bases and J by 0 bases, with 8 bases between the two germline ends. The germline V gene encodes CDR1 MDHEN and CDR2 SYDVKM. The CDR3 here is CASVASSYNSPLHF. In nucleotides, the CDR3 is TGTGCCAGCGTCGCCAGCTCCTATAATTCACCCCTCCACTTT.

This clonotype was counted at least ten times. The chain uses TRBV15 and TRBJ2-3, with D perhaps assigned TRBD1 or TRBD2 (5 bases each). Germline lookup yields CDR1 LNHNV and CDR2 YYDKDF (reference sequence). The CDR3 contains 18 residues. With 0 bases removed from V and 0 bases from J, the gap between germline ends came to 16 bases. In nucleotides, the CDR3 is TGTGCCACCAGCAGAGAGGGACCGAGCCGGGCTAGCACAGATACGCAGTATTTT. This sequence encodes CATSREGPSRASTDTQYF. The full variable domain, with the rest looked up from reference TRBV15 and TRBJ2-3, is DAMVIQNPRYQVTQFGKPVTLSCSQTLNHNVMYWYQQKSSQAPKLLFHYYDKDFNNEADTPDNFQSRRPNTSFCFLDIRSPGLGDTAMYLCATSREGPSRASTDTQYFGPGTRLTVL.

This clonotype was observed many times. The V call is TRBV7-9, the J call TRBJ2-3, with 10 bases lining up with TRBD2. CDR3 size: 17 residues. V gave up 5 bases and J gave up 0 bases; unmatched junction bases: 8. The germline V gene encodes CDR1 SEHNR and CDR2 FQNEAQ (reference sequence). CDR3 sequence reads: CASSPQREGPSTDTQYF. As DNA, the CDR3 is TGTGCCAGCAGCCCCCAGCGGGAGGGCCCTAGCACAGATACGCAGTATTTT.

This clonotype was detected ten times or more. The rearrangement joins TRBV20-1 to TRBJ2-1, with TRBD1 matching 9 bases. The CDR3 has 15 amino acids. V was clipped by 2 bases and J by 4 bases; unmatched bases: 6. Germline values: CDR1 DFQATT, CDR2 SNEGSKA (reference sequence). CDR3 sequence reads: CSARSGTGMYNEQFF. The CDR3 region has the DNA TGCAGTGCTAGATCAGGGACAGGGATGTACAATGAGCAGTTCTTC.

This clonotype occurred many times. CDR3 DNA: TGTGCCAGCAGCCAACAGGGGGCACGTGGAGCTTTCTTT. Translated, it gives CASSQQGARGAFF. The chain is built from TRBV7-8 and TRBJ1-1; TRBD1 aligns across 9 bases. V lost 5 bases and J lost 10; bases outside the gene matches: 8. Germline CDR1 is SGHVS and CDR2 is FQNEAQ. The length of the CDR3 is 13 residues.

This clonotype was counted between two and nine times. The chain employs TRBV19 and TRBJ1-1; 8 nucleotides line up with TRBD1. The CDR3 consists of 15 residues. Looked up from germline, CDR1 is LNHDA and CDR2 is SQIVND (reference sequence). The V segment lost 6 bases and the J segment 1 base; nucleotides outside the gene matches: 7. As DNA, the CDR3 is TGTGCCAGTAGGGCCGCAACAGGGGGGAACACTGAAGCTTTCTTT. Translation gives CASRAATGGNTEAFF.

J is TRBJ2-1 and V is TRBV12-3 or TRBV12-4; D uncertain. The DNA matches TRBJ2-5 better at its end, which makes the J call doubtful. There are 15 residues in the CDR3. The CDR3 coding sequence is TGTGCCAGCAGCTTCCTGACACATATCCAAGAGACCCAGTACTTC. Its protein product is CASSFLTHIQETQYF.

This clonotype was picked up many times. V and J are TRBV5-1 and TRBJ2-5; the D gene is possibly TRBD2 (6 bases). V was cut by 2 bases and J by 2 bases, with 7 bases left in between. From germline, CDR1 is SGHRS and CDR2 YFSETQ. The CDR3 totals 13 residues. CDR3 protein: CASSFAGQETQYF. The CDR3 DNA reads as TGCGCCAGCAGCTTTGCGGGGCAAGAGACCCAGTACTTC.

In this sample, this clonotype is medium-sized. The chain's CDR3 is CAISGPGLAGVDTGELFF. In nucleotides, the CDR3 is TGTGCCATCAGCGGCCCTGGACTAGCGGGGGTCGACACCGGGGAGCTGTTTTTT. The J gene is TRBJ2-2, the V gene TRBV10-3, with TRBD2 matching over 13 bases. Germline-derived CDR1 and CDR2 are ENHRY and SYGVKD. Trimming at V came to 6 bases and at J to 3 bases, leaving 10 bases not matched to a gene. The CDR3 loop spans 18 amino acids.

The chain recombines TRBV20-1 with TRBJ2-5; TRBD1 aligns across 10 bases. This CDR3 has 13 residues. From germline, CDR1 is DFQATT and CDR2 SNEGSKA (reference sequence). The V and J ends lost 3 bases and 5 bases, in that order; junction bases with no gene match: 3. The CDR3 reads CSARDRGMETQYF. The CDR3, as DNA: TGCAGTGCTAGGGACAGGGGGATGGAGACCCAGTACTTC.

This clonotype was observed at least ten times. This CDR3 reads CASSLTGGVDEQYV. The DNA for the CDR3 is TGCGCCAGCAGCTTGACGGGGGGGGTCGACGAGCAGTACGTC. The rearrangement joins TRBV5-1 to TRBJ2-7, with 8 bases lining up with TRBD2. Unmatched junction bases numbered 5, after V lost 1 base and J lost 5 bases. The CDR3 is made up of 14 amino acids. From germline, CDR1 is SGHRS and CDR2 YFSETQ.

This clonotype was seen at least ten times. The chain has TRBV29-1 and TRBJ1-2; 7 bases align to TRBD1. This CDR3 contains 12 residues. Losses at the gene ends were 6 bases for V and 3 bases for J; bases not matched to a gene: 4. In germline, CDR1 is SQVTM, CDR2 ANQGSEA. CDR3: CSVPGTDYGYTF. The CDR3, as DNA: TGCAGCGTCCCCGGGACAGACTATGGCTACACCTTC. The full variable domain, rest sourced from reference TRBV29-1 and TRBJ1-2, is SAVISQKPSRDICQRGTSLTIQCQVDSQVTMMFWYRQQPGQSLTLIATANQGSEATYESGFVIDKFPISRPNLTFSTLTVSNMSPEDSSIYLCSVPGTDYGYTFGSGTRLTVV.

Only one count was recorded for this clonotype. The chain recombines TRBV29-1 with TRBJ2-1; D is perhaps TRBD1 (6 bases). Germline values: CDR1 SQVTM, CDR2 ANQGSEA. Deletions cut 4 bases from V and 3 bases from J, with 13 bases between. CDR3 size: 14 residues. The CDR3 nucleotides are TGCAGCGTTGTTCTGGGGGCCGGCTACAATGAGCAGTTCTTC. Translation gives CSVVLGAGYNEQFF.

This clonotype was detected many times. The CDR3 nucleotides read TGTGCCAGCAGCGAATCCTGGACGGAAGCTAACTATGGCTACACCTTC. The encoded protein is CASSESWTEANYGYTF. The V and J genes are TRBV9 and TRBJ1-2; D is unresolved. This CDR3 has 16 residues. Germline lookup yields CDR1 SGDLS and CDR2 YYNGEE. Trimming pared 3 bases from V and 0 bases from J, leaving 15 bases between.

This clonotype was seen at least ten times. The chain has TRBV29-1 and TRBJ2-3, with D unclear. The CDR3 length is 12 residues. Germline CDR1 reads SQVTM; CDR2 reads ANQGSEA. V was trimmed by 7 bases and J by 4 bases, leaving 12 bases between them. The chain's CDR3 is CSAPVGADTQYF. The CDR3 DNA is TGCAGCGCACCAGTAGGCGCAGATACGCAGTATTTT.

This clonotype was recorded many times. The rearrangement uses TRBV27 and TRBJ2-3, with TRBD1 matching over 8 bases. With 3 bases clipped from V and 2 bases from J, the junction kept 4 bases outside the gene matches. Germline CDR1 and CDR2: MNHEY and SMNVEV (reference sequence). The CDR3 is 15 residues long. The DNA of the CDR3 is TGTGCCAGCAGTTTTTTGACAGGGGCCACAGATACGCAGTATTTT. The encoded protein is CASSFLTGATDTQYF.

There are many counts of this clonotype. The chain uses TRBV27 and TRBJ2-3; D unclear. Between the trimmed V and J ends, which lost 3 bases and 5 bases, there was a span of 9 bases. The CDR3 consists of 13 residues. Germline loops: CDR1 MNHEY, CDR2 SMNVEV (reference sequence). The CDR3 here is CASSFQELDTQYF. CDR3 nucleotide sequence: TGTGCCAGCAGTTTTCAGGAGTTAGATACGCAGTATTTT.

This clonotype was seen many times. V is TRBV19 and J is TRBJ1-5, with D hard to call. The CDR3 spans 12 residues. Deletions cut 11 bases from V and 4 bases from J, with 12 bases between. The germline V gene encodes CDR1 LNHDA and CDR2 SQIVND (reference sequence). The CDR3 reads CAARGGNQPQHF. CDR3 coding DNA: TGTGCCGCCCGGGGAGGGAATCAGCCCCAGCATTTT.